These T cell receptor beta chains were read from a single sample in a study of T cells in Graves' hyperthyroidism and ophthalmopathy. Each CDR3 protein gets one entry after TCRdb re-called the multiplex PCR reads with MiXCR. Of 500,000 to 650,000 distinct CDR3 sequences listed, approximately 49% are singletons. The sample was peripheral blood or thyroid tissue (not recorded which). These receptors all stem from an adult woman with Graves' disease, either hyperthyroidism or ophthalmopathy (not recorded which). The CDR3 runs from the conserved cysteine through the conserved F or W. D genes are given only for firm matches. Size is stated for part of the rows, as once, few or many counts, or as a class when the clone is expanded.

TRBJ2-7 . TRBD2 TRBV7-9 CASSHREGPYEQYF TGTGCCAGCAGCCACCGGGAGGGCCCCTACGAGCAGTACTTC
TRBJ1-5 many . TRBV4-1 CASSYRDNTEQPQHF TGCGCCAGCAGCTACCGGGACAACACTGAACAGCCCCAGCATTTT
TRBJ2-5 . . TRBV4-2 CASSQVPRETEETQYF TGTGCCAGCAGCCAAGTGCCACGGGAGACGGAGGAGACCCAGTACTTC
TRBJ1-5 . . TRBV19 CASSREGREPQHF TGTGCCAGTAGTCGGGAGGGGAGGGAGCCCCAGCATTTT
TRBJ2-2 many . TRBV7-2 CASSSDPRSGELFF TGTGCCAGCAGCTCGGACCCTCGGTCCGGGGAGCTGTTTTTT
TRBJ1-5 many . TRBV7-2 CASSLDGTNSNQPQHF TGTGCCAGCAGCTTAGACGGGACAAATAGCAATCAGCCCCAGCATTTT
TRBJ2-7 . TRBD2 TRBV29-1 CSSPTSGLPYEQYF TGCAGCTCACCTACTAGCGGTTTACCCTACGAGCAGTACTTC
TRBJ2-5 many TRBD2 TRBV2 CASSEASGTIQETQYF TGTGCCAGCAGTGAAGCGAGCGGGACTATTCAAGAGACCCAGTACTTC
TRBJ2-1 few TRBD1 TRBV7-9 CASSLWTGLRNNEQFF TGTGCCAGCAGCTTATGGACAGGGCTAAGGAACAATGAGCAGTTCTTC
TRBJ1-1 many TRBD1 TRBV2 CASSGGTGFAAEAFF TGTGCCAGCAGTGGCGGGACAGGGTTCGCAGCTGAAGCTTTCTTT
TRBJ1-5 . TRBD1 TRBV11-1 CASSSQGADQPQHF TGTGCCAGCAGCTCACAGGGGGCGGATCAGCCCCAGCATTTT
TRBJ2-7 few . TRBV7-2 CASSSRSIYEQYF TGTGCCAGCAGCTCCCGCAGCATCTACGAGCAGTACTTC
TRBJ2-7 . TRBD1 TRBV15 CATSSSPGQGGEQYF TGTGCCACCAGCAGCTCTCCAGGACAGGGTGGCGAGCAGTACTTC
TRBJ2-7 . TRBD2 TRBV7-9 CASSHARGGRFNEQYF TGTGCCAGCAGCCATGCCCGGGGGGGCAGATTTAACGAGCAGTACTTC
TRBJ1-4 . . TRBV9 CASGGGTGPKEKLFF TGTGCCAGCGGGGGGGGGACGGGGCCAAAAGAAAAACTGTTTTTT
TRBJ1-1 many . TRBV2 CASRQQGIGTEAFF TGTGCCAGCAGGCAACAGGGAATAGGGACTGAAGCTTTCTTT
TRBJ2-7 many . TRBV20-1 CSAAQGVEQYF TGCAGTGCTGCCCAGGGAGTCGAGCAGTACTTC
TRBJ1-1 many TRBD1 TRBV29-1 CSVGTGGLNTEAFF TGCAGCGTTGGGACAGGGGGGTTGAACACTGAAGCTTTCTTT
TRBJ2-6 few . TRBV7-9 CASSLDGSGANVLTF TGTGCCAGCAGCTTAGACGGGTCTGGGGCCAACGTCCTGACTTTC
TRBJ2-7 many TRBD2 TRBV19 CASSTNRLAGNYEQYF TGTGCCAGTAGTACGAATAGACTAGCGGGCAACTACGAGCAGTACTTC
TRBJ2-7 . . TRBV4-1 CASSTGGDSPSYEQYF TGCGCCAGCTCTACAGGGGGGGACTCACCCTCCTACGAGCAGTACTTC
TRBJ1-2 many . TRBV29-1 CSVRGSDGYTF TGCAGCGTTAGAGGGTCCGATGGCTACACCTTC
TRBJ2-7 many TRBD1 TRBV7-8 CASSLESGTGTYEQYF TGTGCCAGCAGCTTAGAATCCGGGACAGGGACCTACGAGCAGTACTTC